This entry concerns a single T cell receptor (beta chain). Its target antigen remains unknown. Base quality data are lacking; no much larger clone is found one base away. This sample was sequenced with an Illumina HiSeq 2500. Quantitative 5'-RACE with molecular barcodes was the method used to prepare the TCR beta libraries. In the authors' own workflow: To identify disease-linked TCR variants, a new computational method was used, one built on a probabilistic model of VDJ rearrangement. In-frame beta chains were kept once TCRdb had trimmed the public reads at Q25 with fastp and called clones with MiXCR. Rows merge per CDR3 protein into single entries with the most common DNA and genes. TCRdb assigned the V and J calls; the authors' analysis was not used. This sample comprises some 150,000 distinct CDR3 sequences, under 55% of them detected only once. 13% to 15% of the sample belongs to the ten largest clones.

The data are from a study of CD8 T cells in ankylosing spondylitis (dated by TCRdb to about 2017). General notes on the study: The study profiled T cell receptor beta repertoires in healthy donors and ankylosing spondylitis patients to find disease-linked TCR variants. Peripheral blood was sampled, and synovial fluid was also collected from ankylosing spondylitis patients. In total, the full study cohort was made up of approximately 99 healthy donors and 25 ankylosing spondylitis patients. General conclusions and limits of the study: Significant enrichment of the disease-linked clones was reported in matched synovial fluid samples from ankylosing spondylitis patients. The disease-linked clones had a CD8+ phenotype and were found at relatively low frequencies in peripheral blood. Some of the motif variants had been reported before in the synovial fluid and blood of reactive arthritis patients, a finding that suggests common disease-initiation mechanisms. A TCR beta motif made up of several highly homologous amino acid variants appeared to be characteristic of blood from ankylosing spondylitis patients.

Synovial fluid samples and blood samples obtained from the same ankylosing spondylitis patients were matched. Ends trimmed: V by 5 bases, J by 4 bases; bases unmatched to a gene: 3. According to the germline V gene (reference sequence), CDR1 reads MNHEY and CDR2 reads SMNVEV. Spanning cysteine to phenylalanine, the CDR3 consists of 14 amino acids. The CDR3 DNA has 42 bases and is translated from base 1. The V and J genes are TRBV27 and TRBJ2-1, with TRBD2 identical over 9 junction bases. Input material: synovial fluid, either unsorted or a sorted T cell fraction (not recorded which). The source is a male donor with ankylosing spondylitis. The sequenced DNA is TGTGCCAGCAGTGGACTAGCGATTTACAATGAGCAGTTCTTC. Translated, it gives CASSGLAIYNEQFF.